The 24 T cell receptor beta chains in this list originate from one sample, sequenced in a study of cytomegalovirus exposure and HLA in healthy donors. 13 Jbeta primers and 60 Vbeta primers were used for the PCR. Assay used: immunoSEQ multiplex PCR; TCRdb lists only in-frame clones, some missing. This sample has around 160,000 clones, with over 70% found just once. Sequencing input: PBMCs. The receptors shown here come from a male donor in good health and CMV-seropositive.

This sequence joins TRBV4-1 and TRBJ1-2; 9 bases match TRBD1. Germline CDR1 reads MGHRA; CDR2 reads YSYEKL. V dropped 0 bases and J dropped 5; count of bases not matched to a gene: 7. The CDR3 loop spans 16 amino acids. This CDR3 reads CASSQERTGARYGYTF. The DNA of the CDR3 is TGCGCCAGCAGCCAAGAGAGGACAGGGGCCAGATATGGCTACACCTTC.

A few counts support this clone. V and J are TRBV18 and TRBJ1-4; TRBD1 agrees at 8 bases. Germline V gene lookup returns CDR1 KGHSH and CDR2 LQKENI. After removal of 2 bases from V and 7 bases from J, the junction contained 15 bases not matched to a gene. CDR3 length equals 18 residues. CDR3 DNA: TGTGCCAGCTCACCATCCGACAGGGGAACGGCTAAGGGTGAAAAACTGTTTTTT. Translating gives CASSPSDRGTAKGEKLFF.

The V call is TRBV11-2, the J call TRBJ1-4; 7 bases align to TRBD1. Germline CDR1 and CDR2: SGHAT and FQNNGV. The CDR3 length is 15 residues. Trimming cost V 5 bases and J 4 bases; bases outside gene matches: 7. The CDR3 coding sequence is TGTGCCAGCAGCCTCAGGGGGACAGATAATGAAAAACTGTTTTTT. Translated, it gives CASSLRGTDNEKLFF.

This clone was detected only a few times. J is TRBJ1-2 and V is TRBV5-1; possibly TRBD1 for D (6 bases). Germline V lookup: CDR1 SGHRS, CDR2 YFSETQ. The CDR3 has 12 residues. The V and J ends lost 8 bases and 8 bases respectively, with 16 bases between them. The CDR3 DNA is TGCGCCAGTAAGACTGGGGGGGGCGGCTACACCTTC. This gives the protein CASKTGGGGYTF. Variable domain in full (rest from reference TRBV5-1 and TRBJ1-2): KAGVTQTPRYLIKTRGQQVTLSCSPISGHRSVSWYQQTPGQGLQFLFEYFSETQRNKGNFPGRFSGRQFSNSRSEMNVSTLELGDSALYLCASKTGGGGYTFGSGTRLTVV.

The gene calls are TRBV7-2 and TRBJ1-2; D not certain. Per the germline V gene, CDR1 is SGHTA and CDR2 is FQGNSA. This CDR3 is built from 14 residues. V lost 1 base to trimming and J lost 3 bases, with 9 bases between them. CDR3 sequence (DNA): TGTGCCAGCAGCTTAGGTACCGGGGACTATGGCTACACCTTC. Encoded protein: CASSLGTGDYGYTF.

This sequence joins TRBV6-6 and TRBJ1-2; D is uncertain. The CDR3 is made up of 13 amino acids. The V gene's germline CDR1 is MNHNY and CDR2 SVGAGI (reference sequence). Trimming shortened V by 6 bases and J by 4 bases, and 12 bases separated the two germline ends. The CDR3 loop is CASSRTAAYGYTF. The CDR3 DNA is TGTGCCAGCAGCCGCACAGCCGCCTATGGCTACACCTTC.

This chain joins TRBV19 and TRBJ2-7; no reliable D call. Germline CDR1 is LNHDA and CDR2 is SQIVND (reference sequence). The CDR3 has 13 amino acids. Trimming cost V 5 bases and J 1 base, with 9 bases left between them. CDR3 sequence (DNA): TGTGCCAGTAGTCAGAGCAGGTCCTACGAGCAGTACTTC. This codes for CASSQSRSYEQYF.

The table lists this clone with a few counts. CDR3: CASSYGQGEWGTLHF. The CDR3 nucleotides are TGTGCCAGCAGTTACGGACAGGGCGAGTGGGGAACCCTCCACTTT. The chain carries TRBV6-5 and TRBJ1-6; 8 bases align to TRBD1. The CDR3 has 15 amino acids. Unmatched junction bases numbered 11, after V lost 2 bases and J lost 14 bases. Germline V gives CDR1 MNHEY, CDR2 SVGAGI.

The V call is TRBV7-8, the J call TRBJ2-7; D may be TRBD1 (5 bases). From germline, CDR1 is SGHVS and CDR2 FQNEAQ. There are 15 residues in the CDR3. V lost 7 bases to trimming and J lost 3 bases, with 19 bases between them. This CDR3 is CASTLTRVGDYEQYF. CDR3 nucleotides: TGTGCCAGCACCCTAACCAGGGTAGGGGACTACGAGCAGTACTTC.

The table lists this clone with a few counts. The genes are TRBV6-5 and TRBJ1-1; D might be TRBD1 (5 bases). Germline assignment: CDR1 MNHEY and CDR2 SVGAGI. The CDR3 has 15 amino acids. V lost 0 bases, J lost 0 bases, and 8 bases lay in between. CDR3 nucleotide sequence: TGTGCCAGCAGTTACTCTCCAGGGATGAACACTGAAGCTTTCTTT. It yields the protein CASSYSPGMNTEAFF.

The rearrangement uses TRBV10-1 and TRBJ2-3, with a weak D call TRBD2 (6 bases). Trimming pared 3 bases from V and 6 bases from J, leaving 10 bases between. Germline V gives CDR1 WNHNN, CDR2 SYGVQD (reference sequence). This CDR3 region has 13 residues. The CDR3 loop reads CASSEPGVDTQYF. In nucleotides, the CDR3 is TGCGCCAGCAGTGAACCGGGAGTGGATACGCAGTATTTT.

The genes are TRBV10-1 and TRBJ2-2; TRBD2 might be the D (6 bases). Trimming left V 8 bases short and J 6 bases short, with 13 bases between. The CDR3 covers 13 residues. The V gene's germline CDR1 is WNHNN and CDR2 SYGVQD (reference sequence). The CDR3, as DNA: TGCGCCAGCGGTTCATCGGGGGCCGGGGAGCTGTTTTTT. This sequence encodes CASGSSGAGELFF.

This clone appeared once. J is TRBJ2-5 and V is TRBV5-1; 7 nucleotides align to TRBD1. J was trimmed by 5 bases and V by 0 bases; bases with no gene match: 10. Germline V CDR1 and CDR2: SGHRS, YFSETQ. The CDR3 has 16 residues. CDR3 sequence: CASSLAVRGPTETQYF. CDR3 DNA sequence: TGCGCCAGCAGCTTGGCCGTTAGGGGGCCGACGGAGACCCAGTACTTC.

The chain recombines TRBV5-1 with TRBJ2-2; 11 bases are shared with TRBD1. The CDR3 consists of 16 residues. V dropped 2 bases and J dropped 4; count of bases not matched to a gene: 4. Germline lookup yields CDR1 SGHRS and CDR2 YFSETQ. The CDR3 DNA reads as TGCGCCAGCAGCTTAGGGACAGGGGGACTCACCGGGGAGCTGTTTTTT. This gives the protein CASSLGTGGLTGELFF.

V and J are TRBV7-2 and TRBJ1-1; the D is unclear. The germline V and J ends were trimmed by 7 bases and 5 bases, with 20 bases remaining between them. CDR1 is SGHTA, CDR2 FQGNSA, per germline. The CDR3 totals 15 residues. CDR3 in amino acids: CASNPGPAWETEAFF. In DNA form, the CDR3 reads TGTGCCAGCAACCCCGGGCCGGCCTGGGAGACTGAAGCTTTCTTT.

DNA of the CDR3: TGTGCCAGCAGTGAAGATGGGACAGGGGTGGTGAGCTATGGCTACACCTTC. Translation gives CASSEDGTGVVSYGYTF. The genes are TRBV6-1 and TRBJ1-2; 10 bases fit TRBD1. This CDR3 spans 17 amino acids. V lost 1 base and J lost 4; bases outside the gene matches: 9. The V gene's germline CDR1 is MNHNS and CDR2 SASEGT.

As concerns this clone: This likely traces to a read error, being one base from a far larger clone. This chain links TRBV4-3 with TRBJ2-1; unclear D gene. The V gene lost 0 bases and the J gene lost 8 bases, with 14 bases spanning the gap. CDR3 length equals 15 residues. CDR1 and CDR2 from the germline V gene are LGHNA and YSLEER. The CDR3 protein is CASSQDGVRYDEQFF. The CDR3, as DNA: TGCGCCAGCAGCCAAGATGGTGTCCGGTATGATGAGCAGTTCTTC.

The chain carries TRBV6-6 and TRBJ1-3, with D tentatively TRBD1 (6 bases). This CDR3 contains 13 residues. Germline V lookup: CDR1 MNHNY, CDR2 SVGAGI (reference sequence). V gave up 8 bases and J gave up 4 bases, with 12 bases separating them. This CDR3 reads CASQGPGGNTIYF. Written as DNA, the CDR3 is TGTGCCAGCCAGGGGCCCGGAGGAAACACCATATATTTT.

The chain recombines TRBV7-9 with TRBJ2-3; TRBD2 agrees at 9 bases. The length of the CDR3 is 15 residues. Germline CDR1 reads SEHNR; CDR2 reads FQNEAQ (reference sequence). V shed 5 bases, J shed 4 bases, and the junction held 7 bases outside the gene matches. DNA of the CDR3: TGTGCCAGCAGCGCGCGGGGCGGGGGGGCAGATACGCAGTATTTT. Amino acid sequence: CASSARGGGADTQYF.

V is TRBV6-1 and J is TRBJ2-7; 9 nucleotides match TRBD1. CDR3 length: 16 amino acids. The junction had 17 bases not matched to a gene; V was cut back by 7 bases and J by 7 bases. Germline CDR1 is MNHNS and CDR2 is SASEGT. The CDR3 is CASTEGLGDRGGEQYF. CDR3 coding DNA: TGTGCCAGCACTGAGGGACTCGGCGACAGGGGGGGAGAGCAGTACTTC.

The gene calls are TRBV5-1 and TRBJ2-1; TRBD2 matches at 8 bases. The CDR3 contains 15 residues. Germline CDR1 and CDR2: SGHRS and YFSETQ. With 4 bases clipped from V and 5 bases from J, the junction kept 8 bases outside the gene matches. DNA of the CDR3: TGCGCCAGCAGCACCCGAAGAGCGGGGGACAATGAGCAGTTCTTC. Its translation: CASSTRRAGDNEQFF.

V gene TRBV11-2 combines with J gene TRBJ2-1, with 12 bases fitting TRBD2. The trim removed 5 bases at V and 6 bases at J, leaving 5 bases unmatched. CDR1 is SGHAT and CDR2 is FQNNGV in the germline V gene. The CDR3 is 15 amino acids. CDR3 in DNA: TGTGCCAGCAGCCTTCTAGCGGGGGGGCCCAATGAGCAGTTCTTC. It is translated as CASSLLAGGPNEQFF.

The CDR3 nucleotides are TGTGCCAGCAGCGAGGGACAGGGAGTTGAAAAACTGTTTTTT. Amino acids: CASSEGQGVEKLFF. V and J are TRBV2 and TRBJ1-4, with TRBD1 matching 9 bases. J was trimmed by 7 bases and V by 6 bases; bases with no gene match: 6. Per the germline V gene, CDR1 is SNHLY and CDR2 is FYNNEI. The CDR3 totals 14 residues.

This clone was detected only a few times. The rearrangement uses TRBV4-2 and TRBJ1-1, with D possibly TRBD1 on 6 matching bases. The V gene's germline CDR1 is LGHNA and CDR2 YNFKEQ. This CDR3 has 16 residues. Trimming removed 3 bases from V and 0 bases from J, with 14 bases in between. The CDR3 coding sequence is TGTGCCAGCAGCCATCCCCAGGGGCTCATGAACACTGAAGCTTTCTTT. Amino acids: CASSHPQGLMNTEAFF.